This T cell receptor (beta chain) was sequenced for a study of human thymus T cells. Study-level results: Thymic and blood repertoires appeared to carry a bias in their V and J gene usage. Thymic TCR repertoires of unrelated people reportedly overlapped highly.

Libraries were prepared by immunoSEQ multiplex PCR; TCRdb keeps only in-frame clonotypes and omits some of them. The data show roughly 130,000 clones, more than 90% seen once. Remarks on this clone: What it binds is not known.

Germline-derived CDR1 and CDR2 are LNHNV and YYDKDF (reference sequence). Deletions cut 4 bases from V and 4 bases from J, with 10 bases between. This CDR3 contains 13 residues. The thymus tissue came from resections taken during corrective heart surgery. Corrective surgery for congenital heart defects was being performed on the healthy Finnish infants who were the donors. This chain connects TRBV15 to TRBJ1-1; TRBD1 might be the D (6 bases). The source is a boy in the first two years of life with a congenital heart defect but otherwise immunologically healthy. Material for sequencing was thymus tissue. Here the CDR3 reads CATSNREGTEAFF. The CDR3 DNA is TGTGCCACCAGCAACAGGGAGGGCACTGAAGCTTTCTTT.